Given below is one TCR beta chain in context. Antigen specificity is unknown. This sample stems from a study of CD8 T cells in Susac syndrome. Points from the study as a whole: The CD4+ T cell repertoires that were profiled in Susac syndrome showed no clonal expansion.

CDR3 length: 13 amino acids. V lost 8 bases to trimming and J lost 3 bases, with 11 bases between them. Random-hexamer reverse transcription was applied to roughly 0.45 to 1 ug RNA. TCR beta CDR3 was amplified by immunoSEQ multiplex PCR. This amplification extended across 54 Vbeta and 13 Jbeta segments. MiXCR, run by TCRdb on the immunoSEQ multiplex PCR reads, gives a single entry per CDR3 protein. Of 77,000 or so distinct CDR3 sequences listed, around 93% are singletons. The rearrangement uses TRBV12-3 or TRBV12-4 and TRBJ1-5; tentatively, D is TRBD1 (6 bases). The sequence derives from a human donor with Susac syndrome. The sequencing sample was made of CD4+ T cells from PBMCs. CDR3 sequence reads: CASRQVVNQPQHF. CDR3 coding DNA: TGTGCCAGCCGACAGGTGGTCAATCAGCCCCAGCATTTT.